The 16 T cell receptor beta chains given below trace back to one sample, sequenced in a study of blood T cell repertoires in COVID-19. Profiled with immunoSEQ multiplex PCR; TCRdb holds only in-frame clones, not every one. The data contain about 71,000 clones, 65% to 90% of them singletons. The sample was peripheral blood. The source of these receptors is a man aged 25-45 years with COVID-19, enrolled during active disease.

V and J are TRBV29-1 and TRBJ2-1; 11 bases agree with TRBD1. The CDR3 is 15 amino acids. In germline, CDR1 is SQVTM, CDR2 ANQGSEA. Trimming cost V 0 bases and J 15 bases; bases outside gene matches: 13. The CDR3 sequence: CSVEEQGTGGSPGFF. The CDR3 nucleotides read TGCAGCGTTGAAGAACAAGGGACAGGGGGGAGCCCGGGGTTCTTC.

The chain joins TRBV6-5 to TRBJ1-5; D unclear. The V and J ends lost 6 bases and 7 bases respectively, with 16 bases between them. Germline V gene data show CDR1 as MNHEY and CDR2 as SVGAGI. There are 14 residues in the CDR3. CDR3 DNA: TGTGCCAGCAGACCCACTACCGCGGGGCAGCCCCAGCATTTT. Translated, it gives CASRPTTAGQPQHF.

This clone has only a few counts. The chain recombines TRBV7-6 with TRBJ2-1; possibly TRBD2 for D (5 bases). V was clipped by 4 bases and J by 7 bases, with 8 bases between them. CDR3 size: 12 residues. Germline-derived CDR1 and CDR2 are SGHVS and FNYEAQ. The CDR3 DNA reads as TGTGCCAGCAGCTCTACGGGAAATGAGCAGTTCTTC. It codes for CASSSTGNEQFF.

This clone was detected once. The chain is built from TRBV24-1 and TRBJ2-1, with 7 bases identical to TRBD2. Germline V gene lookup returns CDR1 KGHDR and CDR2 SFDVKD. CDR3 size: 16 residues. V trimming: 4 bases; J trimming: 7 bases; junction bases outside the gene matches: 12. The CDR3 coding sequence is TGTGCCACCAGTGACCGCCGCGGGAGCCTTTGGAATGAGCAGTTCTTC. Amino acids: CATSDRRGSLWNEQFF.

The rearrangement joins TRBV18 to TRBJ1-5, with TRBD1 matching over 8 bases. V was pared by 3 bases and J by 0 bases, with 1 base of the junction left unmatched. Germline-derived CDR1 and CDR2 are KGHSH and LQKENI. This CDR3 has 15 residues. The CDR3 region has the DNA TGTGCCAGCTCACCGACAGGGGTTAGCAATCAGCCCCAGCATTTT. Encoded protein: CASSPTGVSNQPQHF.

This clone was seen a few times. The gene calls are TRBV5-1 and TRBJ1-2; 12 bases match TRBD1. V gave up 0 bases and J gave up 7 bases; unmatched junction bases: 4. This CDR3 is 15 amino acids long. Germline V lookup: CDR1 SGHRS, CDR2 YFSETQ. DNA of the CDR3: TGCGCCAGCAGCTTGGAGGGACAGGGGGCTTCTGGCTACACCTTC. Translated: CASSLEGQGASGYTF.

The chain employs TRBV6-1 and TRBJ1-2; a weak D match, TRBD1 (5 bases). V dropped 1 base and J dropped 6 bases, with 15 bases sitting between them. This CDR3 contains 15 residues. The germline CDR1 and CDR2 sequences are MNHNS and SASEGT. This CDR3 reads CASSEGDRITDGYTF. DNA for the CDR3: TGTGCCAGCAGTGAAGGCGACAGAATTACGGATGGCTACACCTTC.

This clone was seen a handful of times. The V call is TRBV10-3, the J call TRBJ1-1; maybe TRBD1 (6 bases). Deletions cut 5 bases from V and 0 bases from J, with 7 bases between. This CDR3 is built from 13 residues. Germline V CDR1 and CDR2: ENHRY, SYGVKD. The CDR3: CAISQGLNTEAFF. The CDR3, as DNA: TGTGCCATCAGTCAGGGGTTGAACACTGAAGCTTTCTTT.

V and J are TRBV7-2 and TRBJ2-5; D gene uncertain. This CDR3 has 14 residues. Germline CDR1 SGHTA, CDR2 FQGNSA. The germline V and J ends were trimmed by 0 bases and 9 bases, with 14 bases remaining between them. The CDR3 sequence is CASSLAPGAVSQYF. CDR3 nucleotides: TGTGCCAGCAGCTTAGCCCCCGGTGCCGTGTCCCAGTACTTC.

This chain links TRBV30 with TRBJ1-1, with D maybe TRBD1 (5 bases). Trimming stripped 5 bases from V and 1 base from J, with 11 bases between. This CDR3 has 13 residues. Germline V gene sequence: CDR1 GTSNPN, CDR2 SVGIG (reference sequence). Here the CDR3 DNA reads TGTGCCTGGGAAGGGAGGGGGAACACTGAAGCTTTCTTT. Translated: CAWEGRGNTEAFF.

This chain uses TRBV7-2 with TRBJ2-1; 10 bases agree with TRBD2. V lost 1 base, J lost 8 bases, and 8 bases stayed unmatched. The germline V gene has CDR1 SGHTA and CDR2 FQGNSA. The CDR3 has 16 amino acids. The CDR3 region has the DNA TGTGCCAGCAGCTTAGTCGACCTAGCGGGAGTATATGAGCAGTTCTTC. This codes for CASSLVDLAGVYEQFF.

This chain joins TRBV19 and TRBJ2-1, with D tentatively TRBD1 (6 bases). V shed 3 bases and J shed 7 bases, with 19 bases lying between them. CDR1 is LNHDA and CDR2 is SQIVND in the germline V gene (reference sequence). CDR3 size: 16 residues. The DNA for the CDR3 is TGTGCCAGTAGTATCGGCATGGCAGGGGCCGGGAATGAGCAGTTCTTC. It translates to CASSIGMAGAGNEQFF.

The chain joins TRBV5-1 to TRBJ2-7, with 8 bases identical to TRBD1. The ends lost 7 bases at V and 0 bases at J; junction bases unmatched: 12. Germline V CDR1 and CDR2: SGHRS, YFSETQ. This CDR3 has 16 amino acids. The CDR3 loop reads CASEPGQGQASYEQYF. The CDR3 DNA reads as TGCGCCAGCGAACCGGGTCAGGGACAGGCCTCCTACGAGCAGTACTTC. The entire variable domain, with the rest obtained from reference TRBV5-1 and TRBJ2-7, is as follows: KAGVTQTPRYLIKTRGQQVTLSCSPISGHRSVSWYQQTPGQGLQFLFEYFSETQRNKGNFPGRFSGRQFSNSRSEMNVSTLELGDSALYLCASEPGQGQASYEQYFGPGTRLTVT.

J is TRBJ1-5 and V is TRBV11-2, with D maybe TRBD1 (6 bases). CDR3 size: 14 residues. V was trimmed by 5 bases and J by 3 bases, leaving 11 bases between them. The germline gives CDR1 SGHAT, CDR2 FQNNGV. The CDR3 sequence: CASSVDRFNQPQHF. The CDR3 DNA reads TGTGCCAGCAGCGTCGACAGGTTCAATCAGCCCCAGCATTTT.

The rearrangement uses TRBV28 and TRBJ1-1; D is undetermined. V was shortened by 3 bases and J by 1 base, with 9 bases between the two germline ends. From germline, CDR1 is MDHEN and CDR2 SYDVKM. This CDR3 has 14 amino acids. This CDR3 reads CASSLNRPNTEAFF. CDR3 coding DNA: TGTGCCAGCAGTTTGAACAGACCGAACACTGAAGCTTTCTTT.

This clone was seen more than once but under ten times. The V gene is TRBV14, the J gene TRBJ2-7, with 9 nucleotides matching TRBD1. Germline V lookup: CDR1 SGHDN, CDR2 FVKESK. CDR3 length equals 15 residues. Trimming removed 3 bases from V and 2 bases from J; junction bases left unmatched: 5. In DNA, the CDR3 is TGTGCCAGCAGCCAGGACAGGGGATGGACCTACGAGCAGTACTTC. Translating it yields CASSQDRGWTYEQYF.